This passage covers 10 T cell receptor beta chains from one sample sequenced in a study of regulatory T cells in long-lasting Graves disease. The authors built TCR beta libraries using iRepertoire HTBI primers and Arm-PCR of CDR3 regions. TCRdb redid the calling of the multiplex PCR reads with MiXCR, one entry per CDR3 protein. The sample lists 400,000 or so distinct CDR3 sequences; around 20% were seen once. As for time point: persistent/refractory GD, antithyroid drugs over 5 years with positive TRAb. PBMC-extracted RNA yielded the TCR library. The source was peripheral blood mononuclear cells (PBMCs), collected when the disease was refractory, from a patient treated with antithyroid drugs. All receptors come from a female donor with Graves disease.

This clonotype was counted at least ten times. In nucleotides, the CDR3 is TGTGCCAGCAGTCGCCCGGGACTAGCGTACGAGCAGTACTTC. Residues: CASSRPGLAYEQYF. The chain is built from TRBV7-9 and TRBJ2-7; TRBD2 matches 10 bases. The germline V gene has CDR1 SEHNR and CDR2 FQNEAQ (reference sequence). This CDR3 region has 14 residues. J was trimmed by 4 bases and V by 6 bases; bases with no gene match: 6.

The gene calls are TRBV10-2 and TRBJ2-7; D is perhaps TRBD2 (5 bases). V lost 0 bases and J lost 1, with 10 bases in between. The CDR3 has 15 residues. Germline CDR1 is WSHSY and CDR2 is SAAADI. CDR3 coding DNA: TGCGCCAGCAGTGAGTCGGCCGGGGTATCCTACGAGCAGTACTTC. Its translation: CASSESAGVSYEQYF.

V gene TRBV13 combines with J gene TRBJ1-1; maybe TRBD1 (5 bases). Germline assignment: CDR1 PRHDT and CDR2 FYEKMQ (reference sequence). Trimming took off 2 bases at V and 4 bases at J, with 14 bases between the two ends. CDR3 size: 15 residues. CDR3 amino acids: CASSLIQGGATEAFF. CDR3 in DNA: TGTGCCAGCAGCTTAATTCAAGGAGGGGCCACTGAAGCTTTCTTT. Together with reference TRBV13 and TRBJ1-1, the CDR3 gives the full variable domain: AAGVIQSPRHLIKEKRETATLKCYPIPRHDTVYWYQQGPGQDPQFLISFYEKMQSDKGSIPDRFSAQQFSDYHSELNMSSLELGDSALYFCASSLIQGGATEAFFGQGTRLTVV.

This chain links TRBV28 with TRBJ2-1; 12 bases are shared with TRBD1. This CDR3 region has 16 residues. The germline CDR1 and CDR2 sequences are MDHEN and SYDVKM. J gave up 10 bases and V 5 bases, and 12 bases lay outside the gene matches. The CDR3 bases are TGTGCCAGCAGTCTATCCGGGACAGGGGGCGTGATGGAGCAGTTCTTC. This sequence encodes CASSLSGTGGVMEQFF.

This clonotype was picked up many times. The CDR3 region is CASIPGQGLETQYF. CDR3 bases: TGTGCCAGCATCCCGGGACAGGGATTGGAGACCCAGTACTTC. The rearrangement uses TRBV5-5 and TRBJ2-5; the match to TRBD1 covers 9 bases. The trim removed 6 bases at V and 5 bases at J, leaving 8 bases unmatched. The CDR3 totals 14 residues. Germline V gives CDR1 SGHKS, CDR2 YYEKEE (reference sequence).

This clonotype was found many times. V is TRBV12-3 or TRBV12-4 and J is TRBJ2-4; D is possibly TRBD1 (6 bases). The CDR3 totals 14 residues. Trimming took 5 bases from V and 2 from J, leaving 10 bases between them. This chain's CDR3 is CASSDRSTKNIQYF. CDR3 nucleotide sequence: TGTGCCAGCAGTGACAGGTCAACCAAAAACATTCAGTACTTC.

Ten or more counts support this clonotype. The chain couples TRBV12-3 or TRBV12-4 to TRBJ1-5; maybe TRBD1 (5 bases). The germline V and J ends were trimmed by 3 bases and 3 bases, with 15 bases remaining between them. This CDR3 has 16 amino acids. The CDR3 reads CASSFSIGASNQPQHF. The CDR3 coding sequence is TGTGCCAGCAGTTTCTCTATAGGGGCCTCCAATCAGCCCCAGCATTTT.

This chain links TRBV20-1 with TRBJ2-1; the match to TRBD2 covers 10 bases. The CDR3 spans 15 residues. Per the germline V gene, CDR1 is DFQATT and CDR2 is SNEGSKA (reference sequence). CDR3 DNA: TGCAGCTTCCCGGGACTAGCGATCCTAGAAGATGAGCAGTTCTTC. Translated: CSFPGLAILEDEQFF.

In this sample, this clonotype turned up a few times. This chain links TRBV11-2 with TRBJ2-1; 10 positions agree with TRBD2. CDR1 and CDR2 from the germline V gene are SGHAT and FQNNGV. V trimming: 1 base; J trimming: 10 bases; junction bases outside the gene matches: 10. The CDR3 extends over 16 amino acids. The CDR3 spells CASSLVRTSGIGEQFF. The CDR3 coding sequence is TGTGCCAGCAGCTTAGTTCGTACTAGCGGGATTGGGGAGCAGTTCTTC.

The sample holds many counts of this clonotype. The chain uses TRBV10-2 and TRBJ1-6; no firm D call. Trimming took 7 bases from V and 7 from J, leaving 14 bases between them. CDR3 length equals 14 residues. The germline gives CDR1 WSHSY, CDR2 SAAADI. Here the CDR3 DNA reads TGCGCCAGCAAGTGGTCGGTCTCCAATTCACCCCTCCACTTT. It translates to CASKWSVSNSPLHF.